A single T cell receptor (beta chain) is shown here with its context. Its antigen remains unidentified. The CDR3 runs 14 residues. The V gene lost 1 base and the J gene lost 4 bases, with 11 bases spanning the gap. Germline V gives CDR1 GTSNPN, CDR2 SVGIG (reference sequence). The record originates from a study of lymphopenia after photon versus proton radiotherapy. General study points: Proton therapy kept repertoires fairly stable, unlike photons, which gained effector/memory cells. After the lymphocyte nadir, photon-treated repertoires showed oligoclonal expansion, especially of CD8+ Temra cells. Post-nadir TCR diversity decline inversely tracked overall survival among those who died.

Sequenced by immunoSEQ multiplex PCR; TCRdb stores in-frame clones only, minus some. The sample lists roughly 58,000 clones, roughly nine tenths occurring once. Specimen: peripheral blood, collected from a patient treated with proton-based radiotherapy. The sequence derives from an elderly man with esophageal cancer. The genes are TRBV30 and TRBJ2-1; unclear D gene. The CDR3 loop is CAWSGTQLYNEQFF. The CDR3, as DNA: TGTGCCTGGAGTGGTACCCAACTGTACAATGAGCAGTTCTTC.